This TCR beta chain was recorded in a study of lymphopenia after photon versus proton radiotherapy. Study results and caveats: Post-nadir TCR diversity decline inversely tracked overall survival among those who died. Oligoclonal CD8+ Temra expansion after nadir drove photon patients' diversity drop. Relative stability marked proton patients; photon patients lost diversity and naive cells.

Regarding this clone: Its antigen is unidentified.

Here immunoSEQ multiplex PCR was the method, and the copy in TCRdb shows in-frame clones only, minus some. Here the sample spans some 44,000 clones, around four fifths being singletons. Looked up from germline, CDR1 is WNHNN and CDR2 is SYGVQD (reference sequence). This CDR3 has 18 residues. Trimming shortened V by 0 bases and J by 2 bases, and 17 bases separated the two germline ends. The chain joins TRBV10-1 to TRBJ2-1; D is perhaps TRBD2 (5 bases). This sequence was found in a woman aged 70-85 years with pancreatic cancer. The sample here was peripheral blood, taken from a patient treated with proton-based radiotherapy. The CDR3 DNA sequence: TGCGCCAGCAGTGAGTCGATCCAACGGGAAACGACCTACAATGAGCAGTTCTTC. The encoded protein is CASSESIQRETTYNEQFF.